The 28 T cell receptor beta chains below all came from one sample that was sequenced in a study of T cell responses to AZD1222 COVID-19 vaccine. The table came from immunoSEQ multiplex PCR; TCRdb's copy has only in-frame clones and leaves some out. The sample has 95,000 to 110,000 clones; about 91% are singletons. Sequences were derived from peripheral blood, sampled on day 0 of AZD1222 vaccination. The receptors derive from an adult in good health.

The V call is TRBV13, the J call TRBJ2-3; the D is unclear. The germline V gene has CDR1 PRHDT and CDR2 FYEKMQ (reference sequence). The CDR3 length is 13 residues. V lost 3 bases and J lost 0, with 4 bases in between. The CDR3 protein is CASSFLSTDTQYF. For the CDR3, the DNA is TGTGCCAGCAGCTTTTTAAGCACAGATACGCAGTATTTT.

V is TRBV5-1 and J is TRBJ2-5, with D possibly matching TRBD2 (6 bases). Germline V gene lookup returns CDR1 SGHRS and CDR2 YFSETQ. CDR3 length: 15 residues. V was cut by 0 bases and J by 7 bases, with 16 bases left in between. CDR3 sequence reads: CASSLVGQGGVTQYF. CDR3 coding DNA: TGCGCCAGCAGCTTGGTAGGGCAGGGCGGGGTGACCCAGTACTTC.

The V call is TRBV5-1, the J call TRBJ2-5; D gene ambiguous. Germline assignment: CDR1 SGHRS and CDR2 YFSETQ. This CDR3 contains 13 residues. Trimming pared 0 bases from V and 7 bases from J, leaving 10 bases between. CDR3 DNA sequence: TGCGCCAGCAGCTTGGATTATAAACCGACCCAGTACTTC. Residues: CASSLDYKPTQYF.

This clone showed up just a few times. The chain is built from TRBV2 and TRBJ1-6; 7 positions agree with TRBD1. CDR1 and CDR2 (germline): SNHLY, FYNNEI. With 8 bases clipped from V and 10 bases from J, the junction kept 8 bases outside the gene matches. The CDR3 length is 13 residues. CDR3 DNA sequence: TGTGCCAGCGTGGACAGGAAGATATCACCCCTCCACTTT. As protein: CASVDRKISPLHF.

The genes are TRBV6-6 and TRBJ2-1, with D possibly TRBD2 on 5 matching bases. Trimming shortened V by 5 bases and J by 10 bases, and 15 bases separated the two germline ends. The CDR3 runs 13 residues. Germline V CDR1 and CDR2: MNHNY, SVGAGI (reference sequence). CDR3 sequence: CASSPDSGGEQFF. CDR3 coding DNA: TGTGCCAGCAGTCCGGACTCCGGAGGAGAGCAGTTCTTC.

The gene calls are TRBV11-2 and TRBJ1-2; TRBD1 agrees at 7 bases. The CDR3 runs 13 residues. With V trimmed by 5 bases and J by 2 bases, 2 bases remained unmatched. The V gene's germline CDR1 is SGHAT and CDR2 FQNNGV. The CDR3 nucleotides are TGTGCCAGCAGCGCACAGGGGAACTATGGCTACACCTTC. Translated, it gives CASSAQGNYGYTF.

The chain recombines TRBV27 with TRBJ1-1; D is unresolved. This CDR3 comprises 14 residues. The V and J ends lost 2 bases and 3 bases respectively, with 10 bases between them. Germline assignment: CDR1 MNHEY and CDR2 SMNVEV (reference sequence). CDR3 sequence reads: CASSLGPMDTEAFF. The CDR3 DNA is TGTGCCAGCAGTTTAGGGCCAATGGACACTGAAGCTTTCTTT.

The chain is built from TRBV27 and TRBJ1-5; perhaps TRBD1 as D (6 bases). The V end was cut by 3 bases, the J end by 2 bases, with 8 bases between. The CDR3 loop spans 14 amino acids. Per the germline V gene, CDR1 is MNHEY and CDR2 is SMNVEV (reference sequence). CDR3 nucleotide sequence: TGTGCCAGCAGTTTTAGGACAGGCAATCAGCCCCAGCATTTT. Translation gives CASSFRTGNQPQHF.

In its sample, this clone was seen once. CDR3 nucleotide sequence: TGTGCCAGCAGTTCCCGGGACAGCTACTATGGCTACACCTTC. It is translated as CASSSRDSYYGYTF. The rearrangement links TRBV6-5 to TRBJ1-2; 7 bases agree with TRBD1. With 4 bases clipped from V and 3 bases from J, the junction kept 5 bases outside the gene matches. Germline assignment: CDR1 MNHEY and CDR2 SVGAGI. The CDR3 covers 14 residues.

The chain employs TRBV2 and TRBJ2-7, with D tentatively TRBD2 (6 bases). The germline V gene encodes CDR1 SNHLY and CDR2 FYNNEI. The CDR3 sequence is 11 residues long. Trimming stripped 6 bases from V and 5 bases from J, with 8 bases between. CDR3 protein: CASRRDNEQYF. For the CDR3, the DNA is TGTGCCAGCAGGCGGGATAACGAGCAGTACTTC.

The chain combines TRBV7-3 with TRBJ2-1, with D tentatively TRBD1 (6 bases). Looked up from germline, CDR1 is SGHTA and CDR2 is FQGTGA. The CDR3 sequence is 18 residues long. V was trimmed by 5 bases and J by 5 bases, leaving 25 bases between them. In DNA form, the CDR3 reads TGTGCCAGCAGCCCAACTGGGTGGGGGCGCCACCATGACAATGAGCAGTTCTTC. This translates into CASSPTGWGRHHDNEQFF.

This chain links TRBV9 with TRBJ2-3, with a weak D call TRBD2 (6 bases). Germline assignment: CDR1 SGDLS and CDR2 YYNGEE. This CDR3 is 15 amino acids long. Between the trimmed V and J ends, which lost 2 bases and 5 bases, there was a span of 15 bases. The CDR3 loop reads CASSVRGGRLDTQYF. CDR3 DNA: TGTGCCAGCAGCGTTCGTGGGGGGAGATTAGATACGCAGTATTTT.

The rearrangement joins TRBV7-3 to TRBJ2-3; 7 nucleotides align to TRBD2. CDR1 is SGHTA and CDR2 is FQGTGA in the germline V gene. CDR3 length: 13 amino acids. After removal of 4 bases from V and 2 bases from J, the junction contained 0 bases not matched to a gene. CDR3 protein: CASSWDYTDTQYF. Written as DNA, the CDR3 is TGTGCCAGCAGCTGGGACTACACAGATACGCAGTATTTT.

This clone is medium-sized by share. The rearrangement joins TRBV15 to TRBJ2-2; D possibly matches TRBD1 or TRBD2 (5 bases each). CDR3 length: 15 residues. Trimming took off 4 bases at V and 1 base at J, with 10 bases between the two ends. Germline CDR1 and CDR2: LNHNV and YYDKDF (reference sequence). This CDR3 is CATSTSGGNTGELFF. In nucleotides, the CDR3 is TGTGCCACCAGCACTAGTGGGGGGAACACCGGGGAGCTGTTTTTT.

The chain uses TRBV19 and TRBJ1-2; 8 bases fit TRBD1. The V segment lost 10 bases and the J segment 2 bases; nucleotides outside the gene matches: 24. The CDR3 extends over 19 amino acids. CDR1 and CDR2 from the germline V gene are LNHDA and SQIVND (reference sequence). CDR3 in DNA: TGTGCCACCCTCCCAAGGGGAATCACCGGACAGGGAGGGAACTATGGCTACACCTTC. This translates into CATLPRGITGQGGNYGYTF.

The V gene is TRBV4-1, the J gene TRBJ1-1; D remains unclear. V was trimmed by 1 base and J by 7 bases, leaving 7 bases between them. This CDR3 has 12 residues. Germline CDR1 reads MGHRA; CDR2 reads YSYEKL. In DNA form, the CDR3 reads TGCGCCAGCAGCCAAGTAGGGATTGAAGCTTTCTTT. This codes for CASSQVGIEAFF.

V and J are TRBV25-1 and TRBJ1-1, with a possible D match to TRBD1 (5 bases). In germline, CDR1 is MGHDK, CDR2 SYGVNS. The CDR3 sequence is 12 residues long. Trimming cost V 5 bases and J 7 bases, with 11 bases left between them. The CDR3 loop is CASSFRVGEAFF. The CDR3 DNA reads as TGTGCCAGCAGTTTCAGGGTAGGTGAAGCTTTCTTT. The complete variable domain, with remaining parts taken from reference TRBV25-1 and TRBJ1-1, reads EADIYQTPRYLVIGTGKKITLECSQTMGHDKMYWYQQDPGMELHLIHYSYGVNSTEKGDLSSESTVSRIRTEHFPLTLESARPSHTSQYLCASSFRVGEAFFGQGTRLTVV.

J is TRBJ1-2 and V is TRBV5-5, with 11 bases identical to TRBD1. There are 13 residues in the CDR3. With V trimmed by 0 bases and J by 8 bases, 0 bases remained unmatched. CDR1 is SGHKS, CDR2 YYEKEE, per germline (reference sequence). CDR3 loop: CASSLGTGGGYTF. Written as DNA, the CDR3 is TGTGCCAGCAGCTTGGGGACAGGGGGCGGCTACACCTTC.

The rearrangement joins TRBV25-1 to TRBJ1-2; D gene unclear. The V and J ends lost 5 bases and 8 bases respectively, with 12 bases between them. This CDR3 comprises 12 residues. Germline V CDR1 and CDR2: MGHDK, SYGVNS. CDR3 loop: CASSQITGGYTF. The CDR3 DNA is TGTGCCAGCAGTCAAATTACGGGAGGCTACACCTTC.

J is TRBJ2-5 and V is TRBV6-5, with 8 positions matching TRBD1. The CDR3 loop spans 15 amino acids. With 3 bases clipped from V and 5 bases from J, the junction kept 8 bases outside the gene matches. Per germline, CDR1 MNHEY and CDR2 SVGAGI. The CDR3 loop reads CASSYSQGAWETQYF. CDR3 coding DNA: TGTGCCAGCAGTTATTCGCAGGGGGCATGGGAGACCCAGTACTTC.

V and J are TRBV7-3 and TRBJ1-3, with D possibly being TRBD1 (5 bases). The V end was cut by 2 bases, the J end by 4 bases, with 9 bases between. This CDR3 is built from 14 residues. Germline V gives CDR1 SGHTA, CDR2 FQGTGA. CDR3: CASSLSGFGNTIYF. The DNA for the CDR3 is TGTGCCAGCAGCTTATCAGGGTTCGGAAACACCATATATTTT. Together with reference TRBV7-3 and TRBJ1-3, the CDR3 gives the full variable domain: GAGVSQTPSNKVTEKGKYVELRCDPISGHTALYWYRQSLGQGPEFLIYFQGTGAADDSGLPNDRFFAVRPEGSVSTLKIQRTERGDSAVYLCASSLSGFGNTIYFGEGSWLTVV.

The CDR3 loop reads CASSQLQGAVDEQFF. CDR3 coding DNA: TGTGCCAGCAGCCAATTACAGGGAGCGGTAGATGAGCAGTTCTTC. The chain couples TRBV14 to TRBJ2-1; possible D gene TRBD1, 6 bases. Trimming stripped 2 bases from V and 8 bases from J, with 16 bases between. The length of the CDR3 is 15 residues. Per the germline V gene, CDR1 is SGHDN and CDR2 is FVKESK. Full variable domain (rest looked up from reference TRBV14 and TRBJ2-1): EAGVTQFPSHSVIEKGQTVTLRCDPISGHDNLYWYRRVMGKEIKFLLHFVKESKQDESGMPNNRFLAERTGGTYSTLKVQPAELEDSGVYFCASSQLQGAVDEQFFGPGTRLTVL.

This sequence joins TRBV18 and TRBJ2-7; 9 bases line up with TRBD1. J lost 3 bases, V lost 3 bases, and 3 bases had no gene match. The CDR3 length is 14 residues. In germline, CDR1 is KGHSH, CDR2 LQKENI. The CDR3 loop is CASSPRDRDYEQYF. CDR3 nucleotides: TGTGCCAGCTCACCCCGGGACAGGGACTACGAGCAGTACTTC.

The CDR3 nucleotides are TGTGCCAGCAGCTTAATTAGTGGATTTAACACTGAAGCTTTCTTT. Its protein product is CASSLISGFNTEAFF. The chain recombines TRBV7-9 with TRBJ1-1; D is ambiguous. The CDR3 extends over 15 amino acids. Deletions cut 2 bases from V and 2 bases from J, with 12 bases between. CDR1 SEHNR and CDR2 FQNEAQ come from the germline V gene (reference sequence).

The chain has TRBV20-1 and TRBJ2-5; maybe TRBD2 (5 bases). Germline values: CDR1 DFQATT, CDR2 SNEGSKA (reference sequence). Between the trimmed V and J ends, which lost 3 bases and 2 bases, there was a span of 10 bases. This CDR3 has 13 amino acids. DNA of the CDR3: TGCAGTGCTAGTTTTCCGGGGCAAGAGACCCAGTACTTC. It yields the protein CSASFPGQETQYF.

V is TRBV30 and J is TRBJ1-5; D unresolved. V gave up 0 bases and J gave up 0 bases, with 6 bases separating them. The CDR3 is 14 amino acids. From germline, CDR1 is GTSNPN and CDR2 SVGIG (reference sequence). Here the CDR3 reads CAWSVGNSNQPQHF. The CDR3 coding sequence is TGTGCCTGGAGTGTCGGCAATAGCAATCAGCCCCAGCATTTT.

This chain links TRBV18 with TRBJ1-1; D gene ambiguous. The V end was cut by 5 bases, the J end by 3 bases, with 7 bases between. The CDR3 loop spans 12 amino acids. The germline V gene encodes CDR1 KGHSH and CDR2 LQKENI. The CDR3 is CASSKGDTEAFF. CDR3 bases: TGTGCCAGCTCAAAGGGTGACACTGAAGCTTTCTTT.

V and J are TRBV29-1 and TRBJ1-2, with 9 bases aligning to TRBD1. Germline CDR1 and CDR2: SQVTM and ANQGSEA. The CDR3 is 14 residues long. Unmatched junction bases numbered 10, after V lost 7 bases and J lost 4 bases. CDR3 amino acids: CSAISGTGFYGYTF. As DNA, the CDR3 is TGCAGCGCCATTTCCGGGACAGGGTTCTATGGCTACACCTTC.